This T cell receptor beta chain is drawn from a study of technical replicates of blood from a handful of donors (dated by TCRdb to 2017 to 2019). There are 8 amino acids in the CDR3, from cysteine to phenylalanine inclusive. Of all the DNA, just the CDR3 is kept, 24 bases in frame from base 1. The CDR1 and CDR2 encoded by the germline V gene (reference sequence) are DFQATT and SNEGSKA. V lost 2 bases and J lost 10 bases; the stretch between them is 2 bases long. The library relied on the immunoSEQ multiplex PCR assay. The source is immuneACCESS, and TCRdb retained only in-frame sequences with V and J called. Part of the clones is not carried over; for the studies checked, unresolved V genes explain less than half of this, and the remainder is unexplained. For this sample there are about 82,000 clones; 96% appear just once. The ten biggest clones cover approximately 0.4% of the sample. This clone was counted only a few times. It has no known antigen specificity. No much larger clonotype is one base removed from it; base qualities were not supplied.

The chain links TRBV20-1 with TRBJ1-1, with the D gene call left open. Sequencing was done on a sample of T cells isolated from PBMCs. This clonotype was obtained from a human donor in good health. The DNA sequence is as follows: TGCAGTGCTAGACTAGCTTTCTTT. This encodes CSARLAFF.